A single sample gave rise to the 31 T cell receptor beta chains below, sequenced in a study of cytomegalovirus exposure and HLA in healthy donors. 60 Vbeta and 13 Jbeta primers were used in PCR. TCRdb keeps only in-frame clones here, not all; method: immunoSEQ multiplex PCR. In the table there are 150,000 to 200,000 clones, around 79% of which are singletons. Sequenced sample: PBMCs. The receptors originated from a man aged 50 or older in good health and CMV-seropositive.

On this clone itself: Other DNA sequences in the same sample also yield this CDR3. This chain links TRBV6-5 with TRBJ1-5, with 7 bases that match TRBD1. The trim removed 6 bases at V and 2 bases at J, leaving 1 base unmatched. This CDR3 spans 13 amino acids. Germline CDR1 MNHEY, CDR2 SVGAGI. The CDR3 loop reads CASRGQGNQPQHF. CDR3 DNA: TGTGCCAGCAGAGGACAGGGCAATCAGCCCCAGCATTTT.

J is TRBJ1-6 and V is TRBV19; 8 bases match TRBD1. The V segment lost 1 base and the J segment 9 bases; nucleotides outside the gene matches: 8. The CDR3 sequence is 16 residues long. Germline lookup yields CDR1 LNHDA and CDR2 SQIVND (reference sequence). CDR3 loop: CASSIVPGQATSPLHF. In nucleotides, the CDR3 is TGTGCCAGTAGTATAGTCCCGGGACAGGCGACTTCACCCCTCCACTTT.

The rearrangement links TRBV29-1 to TRBJ2-3; 11 bases are shared with TRBD2. With V trimmed by 7 bases and J by 3 bases, 6 bases remained unmatched. Germline V gives CDR1 SQVTM, CDR2 ANQGSEA. The CDR3 sequence is 14 residues long. The DNA for the CDR3 is TGCAGCGGGAGGACTAGCGGGCGGACAGATACGCAGTATTTT. The encoded protein is CSGRTSGRTDTQYF.

The chain joins TRBV6-1 to TRBJ2-6, with 7 bases matching TRBD1. The CDR3 is made up of 14 amino acids. Germline V lookup: CDR1 MNHNS, CDR2 SASEGT. V lost 6 bases to trimming and J lost 1 base; unmatched junction nucleotides: 0. This CDR3 is CASRGQSGANVLTF. CDR3 nucleotide sequence: TGTGCCAGCAGGGGACAGTCTGGGGCCAACGTCCTGACTTTC.

The V call is TRBV5-4, the J call TRBJ2-7; 7 bases match TRBD1. With V trimmed by 4 bases and J by 2 bases, 9 bases remained unmatched. This CDR3 has 15 residues. Germline CDR1 is SGHNT and CDR2 is YYREEE (reference sequence). CDR3 DNA: TGTGCCAGCAGCCAAGAGGGGGCACCGACCTACGAGCAGTACTTC. Translated: CASSQEGAPTYEQYF.

This clone was found once. The CDR3 protein is CASSYSRTGGNQPQHF. In DNA, the CDR3 is TGTGCCAGCAGTTACTCGAGAACAGGGGGAAATCAGCCCCAGCATTTT. The V and J genes are TRBV6-5 and TRBJ1-5; 8 bases are a match to TRBD1. The CDR3 length is 16 residues. Germline V gene lookup returns CDR1 MNHEY and CDR2 SVGAGI. V shed 0 bases, J shed 4 bases, and the junction held 5 bases outside the gene matches.

V and J are TRBV2 and TRBJ2-5; possible D gene TRBD1, 5 bases. Germline V gene sequence: CDR1 SNHLY, CDR2 FYNNEI. The length of the CDR3 is 14 residues. Trimming shortened V by 0 bases and J by 7 bases, and 12 bases separated the two germline ends. CDR3 bases: TGTGCCAGCAGTGAAGCGCAGGGAATTGGGACCCAGTACTTC. Residues: CASSEAQGIGTQYF.

This clone was recorded only once. This sequence joins TRBV9 and TRBJ1-2, with D perhaps matching TRBD1 (6 bases). This CDR3 spans 16 amino acids. The germline V and J ends were trimmed by 0 bases and 4 bases, with 16 bases remaining between them. The germline V gene has CDR1 SGDLS and CDR2 YYNGEE. Here the CDR3 reads CASSVATGGQGYGYTF. The CDR3 DNA reads as TGTGCCAGCAGCGTAGCTACGGGGGGGCAGGGCTATGGCTACACCTTC.

CDR3 bases: TGTGCCAGCAGCTTATCACAAGGGGAAGGTGAGCAGTTCTTC. Protein: CASSLSQGEGEQFF. The chain employs TRBV11-3 and TRBJ2-1; a weak D match, TRBD1 (5 bases). Germline V gene sequence: CDR1 SGHNT, CDR2 YENEEA. This CDR3 has 14 residues. V was clipped by 2 bases and J by 9 bases, with 14 bases between them.

The chain links TRBV2 to TRBJ1-1; no definite D call. V shed 6 bases and J shed 4 bases, with 15 bases lying between them. This CDR3 is built from 14 residues. Germline-derived CDR1 and CDR2 are SNHLY and FYNNEI. The CDR3 loop is CASSATGSLTEAFF. The CDR3 nucleotides are TGTGCCAGCAGCGCCACCGGGTCCCTCACTGAAGCTTTCTTT.

The rearrangement links TRBV5-1 to TRBJ1-2, with D tentatively TRBD1 (5 bases). The CDR3 is 14 residues long. V shed 0 bases and J shed 6 bases, with 12 bases lying between them. Germline lookup yields CDR1 SGHRS and CDR2 YFSETQ. The CDR3: CASSLGGRADGYTF. DNA of the CDR3: TGCGCCAGCAGCTTGGGGGGCAGGGCTGATGGCTACACCTTC.

The sample holds a few counts of this clone. The chain recombines TRBV28 with TRBJ1-1; D ambiguous. The CDR3 extends over 11 amino acids. The germline CDR1 and CDR2 sequences are MDHEN and SYDVKM. Deletions cut 7 bases from V and 2 bases from J, with 5 bases between. CDR3: CASTGNTEAFF. The DNA for the CDR3 is TGTGCCAGCACAGGTAACACTGAAGCTTTCTTT.

The chain uses TRBV5-1 and TRBJ1-1; TRBD1 agrees at 10 bases. The CDR3 covers 15 residues. The junction had 6 bases not matched to a gene; V was cut back by 4 bases and J by 3 bases. Per the germline V gene, CDR1 is SGHRS and CDR2 is YFSETQ. The CDR3 loop is CASSLVGQGDTEAFF. CDR3 in DNA: TGCGCCAGCAGCCTAGTCGGACAGGGGGACACTGAAGCTTTCTTT.

The chain is built from TRBV4-1 and TRBJ2-7, with D possibly matching TRBD2 (6 bases). CDR1 is MGHRA and CDR2 is YSYEKL in the germline V gene. Trimming left V 0 bases short and J 0 bases short, with 9 bases between. This CDR3 contains 15 residues. The CDR3 sequence: CASSQESRGSYEQYF. The DNA for the CDR3 is TGCGCCAGCAGCCAAGAATCGCGGGGCTCCTACGAGCAGTACTTC.

This clone was seen once. The chain uses TRBV5-1 and TRBJ1-4; weak D call: TRBD1 (5 bases). The germline V and J ends were trimmed by 0 bases and 0 bases, with 6 bases remaining between them. Germline CDR1 SGHRS, CDR2 YFSETQ. The CDR3 has 15 residues. CDR3 nucleotides: TGCGCCAGCAGCTTGGGGGGGGCAACTAATGAAAAACTGTTTTTT. As protein: CASSLGGATNEKLFF.

This chain uses TRBV18 with TRBJ1-1; D gene uncertain. Germline CDR1 is KGHSH and CDR2 is LQKENI. Trimming left V 2 bases short and J 0 bases short, with 4 bases between. The CDR3 sequence is 13 residues long. This chain's CDR3 is CASSPSMNTEAFF. CDR3 sequence (DNA): TGTGCCAGCTCACCAAGCATGAACACTGAAGCTTTCTTT.

The chain links TRBV2 to TRBJ2-2; TRBD2 might be the D (5 bases). Germline CDR1 and CDR2: SNHLY and FYNNEI. The ends were cut back, 7 bases at V and 5 bases at J, with 14 bases in the middle. CDR3 length: 14 residues. The CDR3 here is CASTGRGLTGELFF. The CDR3 nucleotides are TGTGCCAGCACCGGACGGGGTTTAACCGGGGAGCTGTTTTTT.

The gene calls are TRBV7-2 and TRBJ1-6, with a tentative D call TRBD1 (5 bases). The CDR3 contains 16 residues. V lost 4 bases to trimming and J lost 7 bases, with 17 bases between them. Looked up from germline, CDR1 is SGHTA and CDR2 is FQGNSA. DNA of the CDR3: TGTGCCAGCAGCTCTTTGACTGGGGGGGTAAATTCACCCCTCCACTTT. Protein product: CASSSLTGGVNSPLHF.

The genes are TRBV9 and TRBJ2-5, with TRBD1 matching 7 bases. CDR1 and CDR2 (germline): SGDLS, YYNGEE. CDR3 length: 15 amino acids. The ends lost 5 bases at V and 1 base at J; junction bases unmatched: 8. CDR3 residues: CASSTGERVQETQYF. The CDR3 nucleotides are TGTGCCAGCAGTACAGGGGAGCGAGTCCAAGAGACCCAGTACTTC.

This chain uses TRBV5-1 with TRBJ1-2; D possibly corresponds to TRBD1 (6 bases). V lost 2 bases and J lost 0, with 11 bases in between. The germline CDR1 and CDR2 sequences are SGHRS and YFSETQ. This CDR3 is built from 15 residues. The CDR3 loop is CASSFSGESNYGYTF. In nucleotides, the CDR3 is TGCGCCAGCAGCTTCTCAGGGGAGTCTAACTATGGCTACACCTTC. Based on the CDR3 plus reference TRBV5-1 and TRBJ1-2, the full variable domain is KAGVTQTPRYLIKTRGQQVTLSCSPISGHRSVSWYQQTPGQGLQFLFEYFSETQRNKGNFPGRFSGRQFSNSRSEMNVSTLELGDSALYLCASSFSGESNYGYTFGSGTRLTVV.

V gene TRBV10-2 combines with J gene TRBJ2-5; a possible D gene is TRBD2 (6 bases). The V end was cut by 8 bases, the J end by 5 bases, with 15 bases between. The CDR3 is 13 amino acids. CDR1 is WSHSY and CDR2 is SAAADI in the germline V gene. In DNA, the CDR3 is TGCGCCAGCTCCCGCCGTGGGGGGGAGACCCAGTACTTC. Amino acids: CASSRRGGETQYF.

V gene TRBV7-9 combines with J gene TRBJ1-5; 7 nucleotides line up with TRBD1. CDR1 is SEHNR, CDR2 FQNEAQ, per germline (reference sequence). This CDR3 has 17 amino acids. V was clipped by 4 bases and J by 0 bases; unmatched bases: 9. The CDR3 nucleotides are TGTGCCAGCAGCTCCTCTTACAGGGGTCTTAGCAATCAGCCCCAGCATTTT. This codes for CASSSSYRGLSNQPQHF.

The chain combines TRBV21-1 with TRBJ1-2; the table's D call, TRBD1, has no DNA check behind it. TRBV21-1 is a known pseudogene. CDR3 length equals 12 residues. The CDR3, as DNA: TGTGCCAGCAGCAAAGGGGCAAAAGGCTACACCTTC. It yields the protein CASSKGAKGYTF.

A note on this clone: Other nucleotide sequences from this sample produce the same CDR3. The CDR3, as DNA: TGTGCCAGCAGCTTGGAGGCGGGGAACACTGAAGCTTTCTTT. Amino acid sequence: CASSLEAGNTEAFF. The chain recombines TRBV5-4 with TRBJ1-1; D gene uncertain. Trimming stripped 0 bases from V and 1 base from J, with 7 bases between. The CDR3 contains 14 residues. Germline V gene lookup returns CDR1 SGHNT and CDR2 YYREEE (reference sequence).

The chain couples TRBV10-3 to TRBJ1-1; no firm D call. From germline, CDR1 is ENHRY and CDR2 SYGVKD. The CDR3 consists of 13 residues. This CDR3 reads CAVRADMNTEAFF. The DNA of the CDR3 is TGTGCGGTGAGAGCCGACATGAACACTGAAGCTTTCTTT.

The chain links TRBV27 to TRBJ1-1, with TRBD1 as a possible D gene (6 bases). Deletions cut 6 bases from V and 7 bases from J, with 21 bases between. The CDR3 runs to 15 residues. The germline gives CDR1 MNHEY, CDR2 SMNVEV (reference sequence). CDR3 sequence (DNA): TGTGCCAGCAGGAACAGGGAGGGACTCATGGGTGAAGCTTTCTTT. As protein: CASRNREGLMGEAFF.

This chain joins TRBV28 and TRBJ1-2; possibly TRBD1 for D (5 bases). CDR3 length equals 14 residues. The germline CDR1 and CDR2 sequences are MDHEN and SYDVKM. With 3 bases removed from V and 2 bases from J, the gap between germline ends came to 10 bases. This CDR3 is CASSFTAGNYGYTF. The CDR3 DNA sequence: TGTGCCAGCAGTTTTACGGCAGGGAACTATGGCTACACCTTC.

The J gene is TRBJ2-7, the V gene TRBV7-8, with TRBD2 identical over 9 bases. Germline V CDR1 and CDR2: SGHVS, FQNEAQ. This CDR3 is built from 15 residues. V shed 3 bases and J 3 bases; nucleotides not matched to a gene: 6. DNA for the CDR3: TGTGCCAGCAGCTTGAAGGCTAGCGGGATCTACGAGCAGTACTTC. This codes for CASSLKASGIYEQYF.

This clone was detected once. The chain joins TRBV27 to TRBJ1-1; weak D call: TRBD1 (5 bases). V was trimmed by 8 bases and J by 4 bases, leaving 14 bases between them. The germline CDR1 and CDR2 sequences are MNHEY and SMNVEV (reference sequence). CDR3 length: 13 amino acids. The CDR3 spells CASVKGWGTEAFF. The CDR3 bases are TGTGCCAGCGTTAAGGGGTGGGGCACTGAAGCTTTCTTT.

This clone was detected a few times. The chain couples TRBV25-1 to TRBJ1-1; no clear D. The length of the CDR3 is 13 residues. Between the trimmed V and J ends, which lost 5 bases and 3 bases, there was a span of 10 bases. CDR1 and CDR2 (germline): MGHDK, SYGVNS. The chain's CDR3 is CASSKQGDTEAFF. The DNA for the CDR3 is TGTGCCAGCAGTAAACAAGGAGACACTGAAGCTTTCTTT.

The chain recombines TRBV5-1 with TRBJ1-1; D is undetermined. The CDR3 length is 16 residues. The germline V gene has CDR1 SGHRS and CDR2 YFSETQ. Deletions cut 0 bases from V and 1 base from J, with 13 bases between. CDR3 coding DNA: TGCGCCAGCAGCTTGGGGGATGTGGGGAGGAACACTGAAGCTTTCTTT. Translation: CASSLGDVGRNTEAFF.